The 2 T cell receptor beta chains presented below share a single source sample, sequenced in a study of T cell changes during pregnancy in multiple sclerosis. Clones were sequenced by immunoSEQ multiplex PCR, and TCRdb holds only the in-frame ones, with some missing. The table lists fewer than 55,000 clones, 70% to 90% of them singletons. Sample: peripheral blood, taken in the first trimester of pregnancy. These receptors all stem from a female donor with multiple sclerosis, enrolled in a pregnancy study.

The chain has TRBV11-2 and TRBJ2-7; a weak D match, TRBD2 (5 bases). V was cut by 5 bases and J by 2 bases, with 13 bases left in between. This CDR3 has 14 amino acids. Germline assignment: CDR1 SGHAT and CDR2 FQNNGV. CDR3 region: CASSVRGAPYEQYF. The CDR3 DNA sequence: TGTGCCAGCAGCGTCCGGGGTGCACCCTACGAGCAGTACTTC.

CDR3 in amino acids: CASSFRTGRETNEKLFF. As DNA, the CDR3 is TGTGCCAGCAGCTTTCGGACAGGGCGGGAAACTAATGAAAAACTGTTTTTT. V is TRBV4-2 and J is TRBJ1-4; 8 bases line up with TRBD1. CDR1 and CDR2 from the germline V gene are LGHNA and YNFKEQ. The CDR3 has 17 residues. V gave up 5 bases and J gave up 1 base; unmatched junction bases: 9.